The following is a T cell receptor beta chain sequence with its context. Its antigen is not known. The sample belongs to a study of cytomegalovirus exposure and HLA in healthy donors. About the study: Earlier, almost 120 million unique TCR beta sequences were recovered from roughly 180 million T cells by an analysis.

With 60 Vbeta and 13 Jbeta primers, the PCR was carried out. Profiled with immunoSEQ multiplex PCR; TCRdb holds only in-frame clones, not every one. The profile shows 95,000 to 150,000 clones, over 60% of them singletons. Findings and limits, study-wide: According to the study, roughly 160 TCR beta chains were cytomegalovirus-associated. Earlier analysis looked at TCR beta V segments, and most were productive about 87% or about 30% of the time. There were a few CMV-associated chains whose specificity for CMV antigens was confirmed in vitro.

Sample: PBMCs. This clonotype was obtained from a man aged 30 to 39 in good health and CMV-seronegative.

The CDR3 DNA reads as TGTGCCAGTACCCACTCCACGCATGGCTACACCTTC. This codes for CASTHSTHGYTF. The V and J genes are TRBV19 and TRBJ1-2; no clear D gene. The ends were cut back, 7 bases at V and 6 bases at J, with 12 bases in the middle. This CDR3 region has 12 residues. Germline lookup yields CDR1 LNHDA and CDR2 SQIVND (reference sequence). Together with reference TRBV19 and TRBJ1-2, the CDR3 gives the full variable domain: DGGITQSPKYLFRKEGQNVTLSCEQNLNHDAMYWYRQDPGQGLRLIYYSQIVNDFQKGDIAEGYSVSREKKESFPLTVTSAQKNPTAFYLCASTHSTHGYTFGSGTRLTVV.